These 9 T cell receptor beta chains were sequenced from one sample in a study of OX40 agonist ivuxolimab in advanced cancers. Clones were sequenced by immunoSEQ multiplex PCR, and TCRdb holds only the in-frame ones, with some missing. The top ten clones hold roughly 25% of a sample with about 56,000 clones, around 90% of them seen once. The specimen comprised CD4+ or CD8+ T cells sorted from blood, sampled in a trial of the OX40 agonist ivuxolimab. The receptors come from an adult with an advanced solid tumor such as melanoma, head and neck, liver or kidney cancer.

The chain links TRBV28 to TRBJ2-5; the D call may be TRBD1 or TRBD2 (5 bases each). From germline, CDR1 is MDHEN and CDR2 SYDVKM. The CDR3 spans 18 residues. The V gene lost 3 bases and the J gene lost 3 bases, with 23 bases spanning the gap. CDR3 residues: CASSFGILWEKGKETQYF. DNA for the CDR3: TGTGCCAGCAGTTTCGGAATTTTGTGGGAGAAGGGGAAAGAGACCCAGTACTTC.

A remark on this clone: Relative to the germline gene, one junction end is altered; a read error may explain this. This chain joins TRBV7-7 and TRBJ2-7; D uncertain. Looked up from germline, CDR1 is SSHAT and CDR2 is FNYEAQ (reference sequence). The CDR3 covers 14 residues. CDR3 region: CASSLYPGNYEQYF. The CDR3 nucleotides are TGTGCTAGCAGCTTATACCCCGGAAACTACGAGCAGTACTTC.

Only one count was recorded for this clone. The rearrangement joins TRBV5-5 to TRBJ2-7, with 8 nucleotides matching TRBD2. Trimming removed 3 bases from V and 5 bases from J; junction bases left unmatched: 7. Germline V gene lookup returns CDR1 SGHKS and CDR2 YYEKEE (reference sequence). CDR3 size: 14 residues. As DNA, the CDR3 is TGTGCCAGCAGCTCCTCAGCGGGAGTCGACGAGCAGTACTTC. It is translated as CASSSSAGVDEQYF.

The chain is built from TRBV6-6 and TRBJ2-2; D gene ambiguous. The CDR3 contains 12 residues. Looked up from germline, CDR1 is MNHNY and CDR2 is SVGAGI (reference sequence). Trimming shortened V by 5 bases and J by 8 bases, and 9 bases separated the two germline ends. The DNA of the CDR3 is TGTGCCAGCAGTGACAAGGTGGGGGAGCTGTTTTTT. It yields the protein CASSDKVGELFF.

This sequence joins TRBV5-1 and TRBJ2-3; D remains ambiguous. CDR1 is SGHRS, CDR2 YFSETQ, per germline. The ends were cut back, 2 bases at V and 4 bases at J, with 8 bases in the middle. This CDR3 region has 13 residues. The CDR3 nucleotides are TGCGCCAGCAGCTTCCTAAGCGCAGATACGCAGTATTTT. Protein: CASSFLSADTQYF.

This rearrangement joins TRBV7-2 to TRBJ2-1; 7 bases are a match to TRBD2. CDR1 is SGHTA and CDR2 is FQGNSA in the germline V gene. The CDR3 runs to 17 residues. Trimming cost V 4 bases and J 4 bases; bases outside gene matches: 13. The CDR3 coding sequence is TGTGCCAGCAGCTACCCCCTAGCGGCGGGAGTGTACAATGAGCAGTTCTTC. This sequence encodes CASSYPLAAGVYNEQFF.

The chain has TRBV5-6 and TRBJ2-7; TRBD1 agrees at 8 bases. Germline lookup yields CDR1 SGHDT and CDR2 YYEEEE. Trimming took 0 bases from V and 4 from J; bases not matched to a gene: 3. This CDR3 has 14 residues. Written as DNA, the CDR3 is TGTGCCAGCAGCTTGGGGACAGGGCAATACGAGCAGTACTTC. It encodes CASSLGTGQYEQYF.

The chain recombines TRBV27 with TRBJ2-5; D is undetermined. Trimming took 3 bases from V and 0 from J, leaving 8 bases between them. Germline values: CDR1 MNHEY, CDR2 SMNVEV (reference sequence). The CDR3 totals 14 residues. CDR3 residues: CASSFVGYQETQYF. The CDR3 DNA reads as TGTGCCAGCAGTTTCGTGGGGTACCAAGAGACCCAGTACTTC.

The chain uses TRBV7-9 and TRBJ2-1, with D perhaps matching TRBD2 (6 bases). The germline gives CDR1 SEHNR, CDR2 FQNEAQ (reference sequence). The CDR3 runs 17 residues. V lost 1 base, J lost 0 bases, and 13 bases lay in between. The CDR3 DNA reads TGTGCCAGCAGCTTAGGCACTAGCTTAAGCTCCTACAATGAGCAGTTCTTC. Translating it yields CASSLGTSLSSYNEQFF. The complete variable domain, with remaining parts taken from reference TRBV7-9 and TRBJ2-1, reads DTGVSQNPRHKITKRGQNVTFRCDPISEHNRLYWYRQTLGQGPEFLTYFQNEAQLEKSRLLSDRFSAERPKGSFSTLEIQRTEQGDSAMYLCASSLGTSLSSYNEQFFGPGTRLTVL.